This T cell receptor beta chain derives from a study of T-cell reconstitution after alpha-beta-depleted transplantation in children. This clonotype was seen a few times. It was with unique molecular identifiers that the TCRbeta library was prepared. TCRdb passed the PCR reads through MiXCR, listing each CDR3 protein once. Among approximately 510,000 distinct CDR3 sequences, around 19% were seen once, and the ten largest hold 3.3%. This sample comprised PBMCs from the stem cell graft donor, obtained from the stem cell graft. This TCR derives from a human donor who donated a stem cell graft to a child with acute lymphoblastic leukemia.

CDR3 residues: CASSSYRNRASGREDTQYF. The CDR3 DNA reads as TGTGCCAGCAGTTCATATCGGAACCGGGCTAGCGGGAGGGAAGATACGCAGTATTTT. This chain links TRBV27 with TRBJ2-3; 12 nucleotides align to TRBD2. Trimming cost V 4 bases and J 5 bases; bases outside gene matches: 16. The CDR3 loop spans 19 amino acids. Germline assignment: CDR1 MNHEY and CDR2 SMNVEV (reference sequence).